The clone carrying this TCR beta chain was counted ten times or more. Time point: sample taken at primary tumor resection. The germline V gene has CDR1 LGHNA and CDR2 YSLEER. V was pared by 0 bases and J by 7 bases, with 12 bases between. The CDR3 is 14 residues long. Every TCR cDNA molecule bore a unique molecular identifier. MiXCR, applied by TCRdb to the 5' RACE reads, yields one record per CDR3 protein. The sample shows around 9,700 distinct CDR3 sequences, approximately 5.8% of them seen only once. The data were obtained in a study of spatial heterogeneity in lung cancer. The clonotype was recovered from a male donor with early-stage non-small cell lung cancer. The rearrangement joins TRBV4-3 to TRBJ1-1, with TRBD1 as a possible D gene (6 bases). Material: PBMCs, obtained at surgery. This CDR3 is CASSQDLQTGEAFF. The CDR3 DNA sequence: TGCGCCAGCAGCCAAGATCTACAGACAGGTGAAGCTTTCTTT.